The entry below gives a single T cell receptor beta chain sequence along with its context. Its matching antigen is unknown. Only in-frame clones appear in the TCRdb table, and some are missing; sequencing was by immunoSEQ multiplex PCR. This sample yields 40,000 to 45,000 clones, of which about three quarters are seen a single time; roughly 12% belongs to the top ten. The patients all showed relapse after autologous stem cell transplantation, while their brentuximab vedotin exposure varied. The sample is drawn from a study of PD-1 blockade in classical Hodgkin lymphoma. There are 15 residues in the CDR3. Germline V gene data show CDR1 as MNHEY and CDR2 as SMNVEV (reference sequence). The J segment lost 3 bases and the V segment lost 4 bases, leaving 5 bases of the junction unmatched. The study's findings and limits: Newly diagnosed patients reportedly had lower baseline TCR diversity than healthy donors.

The material was peripheral blood mononuclear cells (PBMCs), obtained at baseline. The rearrangement uses TRBV27 and TRBJ2-7; 11 bases align to TRBD1. This TCR derives from a human donor with classical Hodgkin lymphoma. The CDR3 sequence: CASSWGTGGGYEQYF. CDR3 DNA sequence: TGTGCCAGCAGTTGGGGGACAGGGGGAGGCTACGAGCAGTACTTC.